This TCR beta chain was retrieved from a study of T cell clonality in common variable immunodeficiency. Findings of the study overall: T cell subpopulation sequencing would be needed to explain CVID clonality.

Produced via immunoSEQ multiplex PCR; TCRdb's table is partial and in-frame only. This repertoire holds around 55,000 clones, and none appear only once. This clone came up many times. The antigen is unknown. The CDR3 end lies 3 residues beyond the end of the read and is filled in from the germline J gene. V gave up 3 bases and J gave up 7 bases, with 10 bases separating them. Germline loops: CDR1 DFQATT, CDR2 SNEGSKA (reference sequence). CDR3 size: 13 residues. The receptor comes from a person aged 18-70 years in good health. The sequenced material came from peripheral blood mononuclear cells. The chain couples TRBV20-1 to TRBJ1-6; no clear D gene. This CDR3 is CSARWPPNSPLHF. Partial CDR3 DNA: TGCAGTGCTAGGTGGCCCCCAAATTCACCC.